This is a list of T cell receptor beta chains from one sample in a study of blood T cell repertoires in COVID-19. Here immunoSEQ multiplex PCR was the method, and the copy in TCRdb shows in-frame clones only, minus some. There are about 140,000 clones in the sample; approximately 91% occur only once, and 8% to 11% lies in the top ten. Sequenced material: peripheral blood. All receptors come from a man over 45 with active or convalescent COVID-19. CDR3s leave out the opening cysteine and the closing phenylalanine or tryptophan.

v_gene | CDR3aa
TRBV10-3 | AISDGTGISYEQY
TRBV28 | ASIAPERRAF
TRBV3-1/TRBV3-2 | ASSQDRGRGVGYT
TRBV2 | ASSGTGLADYEQY
TRBV20-1 | SGASINEQF
TRBV5-1 | ASNNGQGETQY
TRBV27 | ASSSRPVYSGRSGELF
TRBV5-1 | ASSLILAGGTDTQY
TRBV4-1 | ASSQGGPGPRYGYT
TRBV11-2 | ASSYISGGTGELF
TRBV19 | ASSIDRAGGWMNTEAF
TRBV9 | ASSVGVGQGIGEKLF
TRBV5-1 | ASSGQTTGELF
TRBV27 | ASSPSAGHLAYEQY
TRBV27 | ASSRLAGPTYNEQF
TRBV11-2 | ASSPLRSYPTDTQY
TRBV5-1 | ASSLVPTGMANTEAF
TRBV29-1 | SVVLDSSTDTQY
TRBV28 | ASGDFSSGANVLT
TRBV20-1 | SAMLAEGGL
TRBV19 | ASNLRTNSPLH
TRBV2 | ASSGRHLNTEAF
TRBV19 | ASSRRQGPNTGELF
TRBV2 | ASSGDRGYGYT
TRBV5-4 | ASSFPTGDYGYT
TRBV4-1 | ASSQGLWSGTGELF
TRBV30 | AWSRGPGEQY
TRBV6-2/TRBV6-3 | ASSYGSNQPQH
TRBV7-2 | ASSLITSRSYEQY
TRBV5-5 | ASSFRGWDGELF
TRBV5-1 | ASSLRGDGYAEAF
TRBV4-2 | ASSQDFTGTAYGYT
TRBV27 | ASRTGYNEKLF
TRBV4-1 | ASSRPLRDRGHEQY
TRBV5-1 | ASNQGAEAEAF
TRBV3-1/TRBV3-2 | ASSQGTTSGELF
TRBV28 | ASSSSGQANTIY
TRBV5-1 | ASSPRGETQY
TRBV9 | ASSVEGSRVTDTQY
TRBV2 | ASSDSASGNNEQF
TRBV14 | ASSARGGEGSYNEQF
TRBV6-5 | ASILDYSYEQY
TRBV19 | ASKGGKGASNQPQH
TRBV28 | ASSPLGLSSYEQY
TRBV5-6 | ASSFGRNTGELF
TRBV5-1 | ASSTYPPTTSGRYGGELF